This T cell receptor beta chain was documented in a study of T cell repertoires in cytomegalovirus infection (dated by TCRdb to the late 2010s). Some background on the complete study: Because public TCR beta signatures pointed to carriage of CMV infection together with the matching HLA type, the HLA type of each donor mattered for the analysis.

The paper's findings and limits, for the study overall: In both this cohort and an independent roughly 330-donor cohort, the cumulative frequency of public TCR beta family members distinguished carriers of CMV infection plus the relevant HLA type. The ex vivo response was dominated by HLA-C-restricted CMV-specific TCR beta clonotypes, and the single most frequent clonotype in two of eight donors was supplied by these HLA-C-restricted clonotypes.

This clonotype was seen just once. No cognate antigen has been identified for it. Base qualities are not recorded, but no much larger clone differs from it by a single base. Evidence from a single read is weak. Instrument on record: Illumina HiSeq 1500. TCRdb took the public reads, trimmed them with fastp at Q25, ran MiXCR for clone calling and kept in-frame beta chains. CDR3 protein sequences are deduplicated, and each keeps its most common genes and DNA. The table for this sample lists 680,000 or so distinct CDR3 sequences; under 40% of them were counted only once. The ten largest account for 2.5% to 3.5% of the sample. CDR1 LNHDA and CDR2 SQIVND were looked up in the germline V gene (reference sequence). Its CDR3 holds 14 amino acids, cysteine through phenylalanine. The kept DNA is CDR3 alone, 42 bases in frame from the first base. Trimming removed 4 bases from V and 3 bases from J, leaving 12 bases between the germline ends.

The TCR originated in a human donor in good health (CMV status not recorded). Some clones in this sample may be carry-over from other donors' samples. Sequenced: PBMCs. The rearranged segments are TRBV19 and TRBJ2-5; TRBD1 is possibly the D segment (6 matching bases). The nucleotides read TGTGCCAGTAGTAGAACAGGGTGGGAAGAGACCCAGTACTTC. This translates into CASSRTGWEETQYF. The CDR3 plus the reference TRBV19 and TRBJ2-5 genes for the other parts give the full variable domain: DGGITQSPKYLFRKEGQNVTLSCEQNLNHDAMYWYRQDPGQGLRLIYYSQIVNDFQKGDIAEGYSVSREKKESFPLTVTSAQKNPTAFYLCASSRTGWEETQYFGPGTRLLVL.